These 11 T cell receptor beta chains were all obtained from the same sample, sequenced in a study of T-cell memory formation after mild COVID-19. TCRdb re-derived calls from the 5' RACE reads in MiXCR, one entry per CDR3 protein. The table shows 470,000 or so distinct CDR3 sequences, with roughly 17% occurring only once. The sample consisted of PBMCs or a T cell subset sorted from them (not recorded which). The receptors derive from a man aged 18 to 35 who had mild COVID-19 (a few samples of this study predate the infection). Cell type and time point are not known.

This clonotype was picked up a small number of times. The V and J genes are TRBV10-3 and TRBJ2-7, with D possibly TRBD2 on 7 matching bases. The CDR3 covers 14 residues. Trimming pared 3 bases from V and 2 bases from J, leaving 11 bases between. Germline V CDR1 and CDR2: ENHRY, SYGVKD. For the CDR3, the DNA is TGTGCCATCAGTGACCCGGGGGGCCCCTACGAGCAGTACGTC. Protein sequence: CAISDPGGPYEQYV.

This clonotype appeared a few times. This CDR3 reads CASSLGQGENTEAFF. Here the CDR3 DNA reads TGTGCCAGCAGCTTGGGACAGGGTGAGAACACTGAAGCTTTCTTT. The gene calls are TRBV7-9 and TRBJ1-1; 9 bases map to TRBD1. The CDR3 contains 15 residues. V was pared by 3 bases and J by 1 base, with 3 bases of the junction left unmatched. Germline-derived CDR1 and CDR2 are SEHNR and FQNEAQ (reference sequence).

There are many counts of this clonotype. In DNA form, the CDR3 reads TGTGCCTGGAGTGTAAATGGGGTCACTGAAGCTTTCTTT. Protein product: CAWSVNGVTEAFF. V and J are TRBV30 and TRBJ1-1; no clear D. Germline lookup yields CDR1 GTSNPN and CDR2 SVGIG (reference sequence). This CDR3 has 13 amino acids. The ends were cut back, 0 bases at V and 4 bases at J, with 9 bases in the middle.

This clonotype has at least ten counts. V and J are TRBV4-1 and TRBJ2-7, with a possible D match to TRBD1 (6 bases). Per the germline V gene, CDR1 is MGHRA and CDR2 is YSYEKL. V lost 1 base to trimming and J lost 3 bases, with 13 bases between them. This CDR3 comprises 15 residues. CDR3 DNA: TGCGCCAGCAGCCAAGCCCCCACGGACAGCTACGAGCAGTACTTC. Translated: CASSQAPTDSYEQYF.

CDR3 nucleotides: TGTGCCATCAGTGAGAGGGACAGTGACTATGGCTACACCTTC. Protein: CAISERDSDYGYTF. The chain joins TRBV10-3 to TRBJ1-2; 7 nucleotides line up with TRBD1. With V trimmed by 2 bases and J by 3 bases, 3 bases remained unmatched. CDR3 length: 14 amino acids. The germline V gene has CDR1 ENHRY and CDR2 SYGVKD.

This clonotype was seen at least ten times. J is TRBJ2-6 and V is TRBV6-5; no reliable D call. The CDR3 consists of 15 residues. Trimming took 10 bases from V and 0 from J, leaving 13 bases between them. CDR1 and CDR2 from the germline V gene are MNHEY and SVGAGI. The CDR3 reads CATCRHFSGANVLTF. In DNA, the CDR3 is TGTGCCACTTGCAGACACTTCTCTGGGGCCAACGTCCTGACTTTC.

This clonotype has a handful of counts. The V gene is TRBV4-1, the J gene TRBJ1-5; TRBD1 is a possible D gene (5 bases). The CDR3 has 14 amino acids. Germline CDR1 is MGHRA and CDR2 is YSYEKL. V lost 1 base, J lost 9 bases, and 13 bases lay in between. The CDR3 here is CASSQVGRGAPQHF. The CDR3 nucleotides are TGCGCCAGCAGCCAAGTAGGGAGGGGAGCGCCCCAGCATTTT.

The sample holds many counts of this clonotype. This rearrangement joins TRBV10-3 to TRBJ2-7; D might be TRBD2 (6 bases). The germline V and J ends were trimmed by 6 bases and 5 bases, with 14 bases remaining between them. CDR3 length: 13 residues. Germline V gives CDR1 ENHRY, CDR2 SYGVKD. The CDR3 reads CAIRPGLGDEQYV. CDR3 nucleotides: TGTGCCATCAGACCGGGACTCGGAGACGAGCAGTACGTC.

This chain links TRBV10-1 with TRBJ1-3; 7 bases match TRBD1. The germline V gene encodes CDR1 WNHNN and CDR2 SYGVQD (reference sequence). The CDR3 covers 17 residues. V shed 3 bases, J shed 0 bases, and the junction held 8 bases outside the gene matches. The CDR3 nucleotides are TGCGCCAGCAGTGAACCCGACAGGGTAGTCTCTGGAAACACCATATATTTT. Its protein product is CASSEPDRVVSGNTIYF.

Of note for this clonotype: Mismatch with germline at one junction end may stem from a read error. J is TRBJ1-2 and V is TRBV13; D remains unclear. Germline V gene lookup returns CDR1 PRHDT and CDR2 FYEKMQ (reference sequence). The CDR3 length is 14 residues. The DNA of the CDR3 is TGTGCCAGCAGCTCACCCAAGGACGGACCCCTCCGGCCCTTC. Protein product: CASSSPKDGPLRPF.

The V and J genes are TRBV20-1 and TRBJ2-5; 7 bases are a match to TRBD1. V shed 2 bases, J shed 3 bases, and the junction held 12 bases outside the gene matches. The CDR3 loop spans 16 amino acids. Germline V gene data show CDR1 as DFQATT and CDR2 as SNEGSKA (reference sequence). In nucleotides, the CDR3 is TGCAGTGCTAGAACAGGACAGGCGCGATGGGAAGAGACCCAGTACTTC. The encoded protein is CSARTGQARWEETQYF.